These 30 T cell receptor beta chains originate from one sample sequenced in a study of blood T cell repertoires in COVID-19. Only in-frame clones appear in the TCRdb table, and some are missing; sequencing was by immunoSEQ multiplex PCR. In the table there are roughly 64,000 clones, roughly 70% of which are singletons. The sequenced sample was PBMCs or T cells enriched from blood (not recorded which). These receptors originate from a woman aged 55 to 70 who had been exposed to COVID-19.

For this clone: This may be a read error, as it is one base from a much larger clone. Within the sample, other DNA sequences also encode this same CDR3. The chain joins TRBV7-2 to TRBJ2-6; 7 bases agree with TRBD1. Germline CDR1 SGHTA, CDR2 FQGNSA. The CDR3 consists of 17 residues. As DNA, the CDR3 is TGTGCCAGTAGCTTAGCGAGAACAGGGGCTGGGGCCAACGTCCTGACTTTC. It encodes CASSLARTGAGANVLTF.

This clone was counted between two and nine times. V and J are TRBV29-1 and TRBJ2-7, with D tentatively TRBD1 (6 bases). V lost 6 bases and J lost 1, with 16 bases in between. The CDR3 covers 14 residues. Germline CDR1 is SQVTM and CDR2 is ANQGSEA. The CDR3 DNA reads as TGCAGCGTAATACTTTGGACAGCTTCCTACGAGCAGTACTTC. Translation: CSVILWTASYEQYF.

This sequence joins TRBV14 and TRBJ2-1; D may be TRBD1 (5 bases). The germline V gene encodes CDR1 SGHDN and CDR2 FVKESK. The V end lost 4 bases, the J end lost 9 bases, and 13 bases lay between the germline ends. This CDR3 region has 13 residues. This chain's CDR3 is CASSLAGRVEQFF. The CDR3 coding sequence is TGTGCCAGCAGCCTCGCCGGCAGGGTTGAGCAGTTCTTC. The full variable domain, in which reference TRBV14 and TRBJ2-1 provide the parts outside the CDR3, is EAGVTQFPSHSVIEKGQTVTLRCDPISGHDNLYWYRRVMGKEIKFLLHFVKESKQDESGMPNNRFLAERTGGTYSTLKVQPAELEDSGVYFCASSLAGRVEQFFGPGTRLTVL.

This clone was counted a single time. V and J are TRBV19 and TRBJ1-6, with TRBD1 matching over 9 bases. CDR1 LNHDA and CDR2 SQIVND come from the germline V gene (reference sequence). The length of the CDR3 is 13 residues. J lost 8 bases, V lost 10 bases, and 6 bases had no gene match. CDR3 loop: CATGTGTHSPLHF. For the CDR3, the DNA is TGTGCCACCGGGACAGGGACGCATTCACCCCTCCACTTT.

The genes are TRBV19 and TRBJ1-1, with D perhaps matching TRBD1 (5 bases). V dropped 10 bases and J dropped 5 bases, with 14 bases sitting between them. Per germline, CDR1 LNHDA and CDR2 SQIVND (reference sequence). The CDR3 consists of 12 residues. CDR3 sequence reads: CAIPDGGTEAFF. The CDR3 DNA is TGTGCCATTCCCGACGGGGGGACTGAAGCTTTCTTT.

The rearrangement joins TRBV30 to TRBJ1-1, with 7 bases matching TRBD1. The CDR3 has 13 residues. V lost 2 bases to trimming and J lost 3 bases; unmatched junction nucleotides: 3. In germline, CDR1 is GTSNPN, CDR2 SVGIG (reference sequence). In DNA, the CDR3 is TGTGCCTGGAGTTGGGACAGCGACACTGAAGCTTTCTTT. Amino acid sequence: CAWSWDSDTEAFF.

This clone was counted a few times. For the CDR3, the DNA is TGTGCCAGCAGCCCCGGTAGGGGGCTTGGAAACACCATATATTTT. Its translation is CASSPGRGLGNTIYF. The rearrangement joins TRBV6-5 to TRBJ1-3; TRBD1 aligns across 7 bases. This CDR3 has 15 residues. Germline CDR1 MNHEY, CDR2 SVGAGI. Germline trimming cut 6 bases from V and 3 bases from J; bases unmatched to any gene: 8.

The chain carries TRBV2 and TRBJ2-2; TRBD2 aligns across 7 bases. Germline V lookup: CDR1 SNHLY, CDR2 FYNNEI. The CDR3 is 13 residues long. Trimming took 6 bases from V and 10 from J; bases not matched to a gene: 8. CDR3 nucleotide sequence: TGTGCCAGCAGGGACCGACTAGCTGCGGAGCTGTTTTTT. Its protein is CASRDRLAAELFF.

This clone was observed a few times. The gene calls are TRBV5-6 and TRBJ2-3; D is perhaps TRBD2 (7 bases). CDR1 is SGHDT, CDR2 YYEEEE, per germline. V lost 4 bases and J 3 bases, leaving 15 bases between the germline ends. The CDR3 consists of 15 residues. This CDR3 is CASSRGGGVTDTQYF. The CDR3 DNA follows: TGTGCCAGCAGCAGGGGGGGCGGAGTGACAGATACGCAGTATTTT.

The chain employs TRBV5-6 and TRBJ2-7; unclear D gene. V gave up 4 bases and J gave up 6 bases, with 17 bases separating them. CDR3 length equals 14 residues. Germline CDR1 is SGHDT and CDR2 is YYEEEE. For the CDR3, the DNA is TGTGCCAGCAGCCCTCGCCAGGTCGGATCCGAGCAGTACTTC. Translation gives CASSPRQVGSEQYF.

This chain connects TRBV5-1 to TRBJ2-7; 7 bases fit TRBD2. V gave up 3 bases and J gave up 2 bases; unmatched junction bases: 5. This CDR3 spans 14 amino acids. Germline loops: CDR1 SGHRS, CDR2 YFSETQ. The CDR3 sequence: CASSYASGTYEQYF. CDR3 coding DNA: TGCGCCAGCAGCTACGCTAGCGGCACCTACGAGCAGTACTTC.

The rearrangement links TRBV29-1 to TRBJ1-1, with 7 bases that match TRBD1. The V and J ends lost 8 bases and 0 bases, in that order; junction bases with no gene match: 9. The germline CDR1 and CDR2 sequences are SQVTM and ANQGSEA. This CDR3 has 14 amino acids. The CDR3 nucleotides read TGCAGCCATAGTCCAGGGGGAGTGAACACTGAAGCTTTCTTT. Translation: CSHSPGGVNTEAFF. The full variable domain, its missing parts supplied by reference TRBV29-1 and TRBJ1-1, is SAVISQKPSRDICQRGTSLTIQCQVDSQVTMMFWYRQQPGQSLTLIATANQGSEATYESGFVIDKFPISRPNLTFSTLTVSNMSPEDSSIYLCSHSPGGVNTEAFFGQGTRLTVV.

The V call is TRBV12-5, the J call TRBJ2-6; D perhaps matches TRBD1 (6 bases). The CDR3 contains 15 residues. V lost 7 bases, J lost 3 bases, and 13 bases lay in between. Germline lookup yields CDR1 LGHNT and CDR2 FRNRAP. In DNA form, the CDR3 reads TGTGCTAGTGCCAAGACAGGACTTGGGGCCAACGTCCTGACTTTC. It translates to CASAKTGLGANVLTF. The complete variable domain, with remaining parts taken from reference TRBV12-5 and TRBJ2-6, reads DARVTQTPRHKVTEMGQEVTMRCQPILGHNTVFWYRQTMMQGLELLAYFRNRAPLDDSGMPKDRFSAEMPDATLATLKIQPSEPRDSAVYFCASAKTGLGANVLTFGAGSRLTVL.

This chain links TRBV9 with TRBJ2-7; D unresolved. The CDR3 has 15 amino acids. Germline V gene data show CDR1 as SGDLS and CDR2 as YYNGEE. V dropped 1 base and J dropped 0 bases, with 11 bases sitting between them. This chain's CDR3 is CASSVSGSVSYEQYF. Written as DNA, the CDR3 is TGTGCCAGCAGCGTAAGTGGCTCTGTCTCCTACGAGCAGTACTTC.

There are a few counts of this clone. The chain recombines TRBV18 with TRBJ1-5, with TRBD1 matching over 7 bases. V lost 3 bases, J lost 7 bases, and 3 bases stayed unmatched. Germline CDR1 KGHSH, CDR2 LQKENI. This CDR3 is 13 amino acids long. The CDR3 DNA is TGTGCCAGCTCACCGACAGGGCGCCAGCCCCAGCATTTT. The encoded protein is CASSPTGRQPQHF.

As DNA, the CDR3 is TGTGCCAGCAGTACAACAGGGTGGGGGTATGGCTACACCTTC. As protein: CASSTTGWGYGYTF. The chain has TRBV27 and TRBJ1-2, with a weak D call TRBD1 (6 bases). The CDR3 has 14 amino acids. Deletions cut 5 bases from V and 5 bases from J, with 15 bases between. The germline V gene encodes CDR1 MNHEY and CDR2 SMNVEV (reference sequence).

This rearrangement joins TRBV7-2 to TRBJ1-2; possibly TRBD1 for D (6 bases). Trimming removed 4 bases at V and 2 bases at J, with 17 bases between. The length of the CDR3 is 16 residues. Germline loops: CDR1 SGHTA, CDR2 FQGNSA. The CDR3 nucleotides read TGTGCCAGCAGCTCGTGGGACATGGGAGTCAACTATGGCTACACCTTC. Protein product: CASSSWDMGVNYGYTF.

This chain uses TRBV28 with TRBJ1-1, with D tentatively TRBD1 (5 bases). This CDR3 is 12 amino acids long. CDR1 and CDR2 (germline): MDHEN, SYDVKM. Trimming cost V 7 bases and J 8 bases, with 14 bases left between them. The CDR3 loop reads CASIGEGLEAFF. The CDR3, as DNA: TGTGCCAGCATTGGGGAGGGACTGGAAGCTTTCTTT.

The CDR3 loop is CASSTGLGLETQYF. The CDR3 DNA reads TGCGCCAGCAGCACGGGACTTGGACTGGAGACCCAGTACTTC. The rearrangement joins TRBV5-1 to TRBJ2-5, with a weak D call TRBD2 (6 bases). This CDR3 is 14 amino acids long. CDR1 is SGHRS, CDR2 YFSETQ, per germline. The V and J ends lost 4 bases and 5 bases respectively, with 15 bases between them.

The CDR3 reads CASITRGTEAFF. The CDR3 bases are TGTGCCAGCATAACGCGGGGCACTGAAGCTTTCTTT. The chain couples TRBV6-5 to TRBJ1-1, with D hard to call. CDR3 length: 12 residues. The germline V gene has CDR1 MNHEY and CDR2 SVGAGI. Between the trimmed V and J ends, which lost 7 bases and 4 bases, there was a span of 10 bases.

The chain recombines TRBV9 with TRBJ2-2; tentative D call: TRBD2 (6 bases). The V and J ends lost 0 bases and 6 bases respectively, with 12 bases between them. Germline V CDR1 and CDR2: SGDLS, YYNGEE. This CDR3 comprises 15 residues. The CDR3 here is CASSVDWGRPGELFF. CDR3 in DNA: TGTGCCAGCAGCGTAGATTGGGGGAGGCCCGGGGAGCTGTTTTTT.

This clone has only a few counts. The chain uses TRBV27 and TRBJ2-6; the match to TRBD1 covers 10 bases. Trimming removed 5 bases from V and 1 base from J; junction bases left unmatched: 8. Germline V gene sequence: CDR1 MNHEY, CDR2 SMNVEV (reference sequence). This CDR3 spans 18 amino acids. The chain's CDR3 is CASSLVGTGVSGANVLTF. DNA for the CDR3: TGTGCCAGCAGTCTTGTGGGGACAGGGGTATCTGGGGCCAACGTCCTGACTTTC.

This clone was detected only once. The rearrangement joins TRBV4-1 to TRBJ2-1; 8 bases align to TRBD2. The V segment lost 0 bases and the J segment 0 bases; nucleotides outside the gene matches: 7. CDR1 is MGHRA, CDR2 YSYEKL, per germline. The CDR3 consists of 18 residues. The CDR3 DNA follows: TGCGCCAGCAGCCAAGACAGTAGCGGGGATCTCTCCTACAATGAGCAGTTCTTC. Protein product: CASSQDSSGDLSYNEQFF.

The rearrangement links TRBV5-1 to TRBJ2-5; D gene ambiguous. V lost 0 bases and J lost 3, with 3 bases in between. The CDR3 sequence is 12 residues long. Germline-derived CDR1 and CDR2 are SGHRS and YFSETQ. The CDR3 DNA follows: TGCGCCAGCAGCTTGGCGGAAGAGACCCAGTACTTC. It encodes CASSLAEETQYF.

The chain is built from TRBV18 and TRBJ1-2, with D hard to call. Trimming stripped 6 bases from V and 8 bases from J, with 16 bases between. Germline lookup yields CDR1 KGHSH and CDR2 LQKENI. The CDR3 contains 13 residues. The CDR3 bases are TGTGCCAGCTCTCCCGAGGGCCAACGGGGCTACACCTTC. Its translation: CASSPEGQRGYTF.

J is TRBJ1-3 and V is TRBV5-1; unclear D gene. Germline lookup yields CDR1 SGHRS and CDR2 YFSETQ. The CDR3 sequence is 14 residues long. The V and J ends lost 2 bases and 1 base respectively, with 7 bases between them. Here the CDR3 reads CASSFEGSGNTIYF. The DNA for the CDR3 is TGCGCCAGCAGCTTTGAGGGATCTGGAAACACCATATATTTT.

The chain has TRBV5-1 and TRBJ2-2; D is possibly TRBD1 (6 bases). The CDR3 consists of 14 residues. Trimming removed 7 bases from V and 5 bases from J, with 15 bases in between. Germline CDR1 reads SGHRS; CDR2 reads YFSETQ. For the CDR3, the DNA is TGCGCCAGCTCGTTGGGGGCCGGGACCGGGGAGCTGTTTTTT. Its protein is CASSLGAGTGELFF. The full variable domain, its missing parts supplied by reference TRBV5-1 and TRBJ2-2, is KAGVTQTPRYLIKTRGQQVTLSCSPISGHRSVSWYQQTPGQGLQFLFEYFSETQRNKGNFPGRFSGRQFSNSRSEMNVSTLELGDSALYLCASSLGAGTGELFFGEGSRLTVL.

V gene TRBV2 combines with J gene TRBJ1-4; possibly TRBD1 for D (5 bases). Per the germline V gene, CDR1 is SNHLY and CDR2 is FYNNEI. V dropped 6 bases and J dropped 8 bases, with 19 bases sitting between them. The CDR3 loop spans 15 amino acids. CDR3 region: CASSNRDPGGEKLFF. The DNA of the CDR3 is TGTGCCAGCAGCAACCGGGACCCCGGAGGGGAAAAACTGTTTTTT.

This chain joins TRBV7-2 and TRBJ2-3; D unclear. CDR3 length: 13 residues. Germline V CDR1 and CDR2: SGHTA, FQGNSA. Trimming took off 5 bases at V and 7 bases at J, with 13 bases between the two ends. The CDR3 sequence: CASSPPADNTQYF. In nucleotides, the CDR3 is TGTGCCAGCAGCCCCCCGGCCGACAATACGCAGTATTTT.

This clone was detected once. The chain carries TRBV6-5 and TRBJ1-4; 10 nucleotides match TRBD1. V shed 7 bases and J 8 bases; nucleotides not matched to a gene: 4. Germline V gives CDR1 MNHEY, CDR2 SVGAGI. There are 13 residues in the CDR3. CDR3 sequence reads: CASKGTGVEKLFF. CDR3 DNA sequence: TGTGCCAGCAAGGGGACAGGGGTCGAAAAACTGTTTTTT.